A single sample is the source of the 8 T cell receptor beta chains below, sequenced in a study of cytotoxic CD8 clonotypes in ibrutinib-treated CLL. TCRdb's table, derived via immunoSEQ multiplex PCR, lists solely in-frame clones and lacks some. Among 250,000 to 350,000 clones, around 77% were seen once, and the ten largest hold 5.6%. The material was PBMCs, obtained at disease progression, from a patient treated with ibrutinib. These receptors were taken from a human donor with chronic lymphocytic leukemia.

The rearrangement links TRBV5-4 to TRBJ1-2; TRBD1 is a possible D gene (5 bases). Trimming left V 4 bases short and J 5 bases short, with 12 bases between. The CDR3 sequence is 13 residues long. Germline V CDR1 and CDR2: SGHNT, YYREEE (reference sequence). CDR3 coding DNA: TGTGCCAGCAGCCCCGGGGGAGAGTATGGCTACACCTTC. Its translation: CASSPGGEYGYTF.

The chain employs TRBV2 and TRBJ1-1; D possibly corresponds to TRBD1 (6 bases). CDR1 and CDR2 from the germline V gene are SNHLY and FYNNEI. Deletions cut 6 bases from V and 10 bases from J, with 21 bases between. CDR3 length: 14 residues. In DNA, the CDR3 is TGTGCCAGCAGCGCCTATCCGGGACACTGGGGAGCTTTCTTT. Translation: CASSAYPGHWGAFF.

This sequence joins TRBV7-9 and TRBJ1-2, with TRBD1 as a possible D gene (6 bases). CDR1 is SEHNR, CDR2 FQNEAQ, per germline (reference sequence). The CDR3 length is 16 residues. With 6 bases removed from V and 1 base from J, the gap between germline ends came to 18 bases. This CDR3 is CASSPTTGFGNYGYTF. CDR3 DNA sequence: TGTGCCAGCAGTCCCACTACAGGGTTTGGTAACTATGGCTACACCTTC.

There are a few counts of this clone. The V gene is TRBV19, the J gene TRBJ2-5; D gene uncertain. CDR1 is LNHDA, CDR2 SQIVND, per germline (reference sequence). Trimming pared 3 bases from V and 4 bases from J, leaving 12 bases between. The CDR3 totals 14 residues. In DNA form, the CDR3 reads TGTGCCAGTAGTATCCCCAACTACCTAGAGACCCAGTACTTC. It is translated as CASSIPNYLETQYF.

The rearrangement joins TRBV2 to TRBJ1-5; D remains ambiguous. The ends were cut back, 5 bases at V and 0 bases at J, with 8 bases in the middle. In germline, CDR1 is SNHLY, CDR2 FYNNEI. The CDR3 spans 14 residues. In nucleotides, the CDR3 is TGTGCCAGCAGTAAGAGAGATAGCAATCAGCCCCAGCATTTT. This sequence encodes CASSKRDSNQPQHF.

The chain is built from TRBV5-8 and TRBJ2-1; D ambiguous. V was clipped by 3 bases and J by 12 bases, with 13 bases between them. Per the germline V gene, CDR1 is SGHTS and CDR2 is YDEGEE. The CDR3 consists of 12 residues. CDR3 in amino acids: CASSSTIAGQFF. CDR3 sequence (DNA): TGTGCCAGCAGCTCCACGATAGCTGGGCAGTTCTTC.

The chain has TRBV5-1 and TRBJ2-3, with D unresolved. Trimming stripped 0 bases from V and 0 bases from J, with 5 bases between. The length of the CDR3 is 14 residues. CDR1 SGHRS and CDR2 YFSETQ come from the germline V gene. The CDR3 spells CASSLALSTDTQYF. The CDR3 nucleotides read TGCGCCAGCAGCTTGGCCCTCAGCACAGATACGCAGTATTTT.

V usage is TRBV5-1 and J usage is TRBJ2-7, with TRBD2 matching over 13 bases. The trim removed 4 bases at V and 3 bases at J, leaving 4 bases unmatched. There are 15 residues in the CDR3. The germline V gene has CDR1 SGHRS and CDR2 YFSETQ. CDR3 DNA sequence: TGCGCCAGCAGCACGGGGACTAGCGGGGTCTACGAGCAGTACTTC. Translating it yields CASSTGTSGVYEQYF.